The 7 T cell receptor beta chains below were found in one sample sequenced in a study of blood T cell repertoires in COVID-19 (dated by TCRdb to 2018 to 2020). To prepare the library, the immunoSEQ multiplex PCR assay was applied. The immuneACCESS repertoire file appears here via TCRdb, limited to in-frame rearrangements. These files lack a portion of the clones; in checked studies, under half of the deficit traces to unresolved V genes, and the cause of the others is not known. Across this sample there are approximately 80,000 clones, with roughly 85% seen only once. Of the sample, 8.5% to 10% is held by the ten largest clones. Sequenced sample: peripheral blood. The receptors here all came from a man between 50 and 59 years old with COVID-19, enrolled during active disease.

J is TRBJ1-4 and V is TRBV7-6, with 8 bases lining up with TRBD1. J was trimmed by 8 bases and V by 0 bases; bases with no gene match: 5. This CDR3 has 15 amino acids. Germline V gene sequence: CDR1 SGHVS, CDR2 FNYEAQ. As DNA, the CDR3 is TGTGCCAGCAGCTTAGCCGGGACAGGTGGGGAAAAACTGTTTTTT. This translates into CASSLAGTGGEKLFF.

The gene calls are TRBV6-5 and TRBJ1-2; 11 bases fit TRBD1. With V trimmed by 6 bases and J by 1 base, 4 bases remained unmatched. In germline, CDR1 is MNHEY, CDR2 SVGAGI. The CDR3 loop spans 15 amino acids. Written as DNA, the CDR3 is TGTGCCAGCAGCCCGGGACAGGGGGTTAACTATGGCTACACCTTC. Protein: CASSPGQGVNYGYTF.

The rearrangement links TRBV7-9 to TRBJ2-1; the D gene is possibly TRBD2 (6 bases). Germline values: CDR1 SEHNR, CDR2 FQNEAQ (reference sequence). CDR3 length equals 15 residues. Trimming removed 3 bases from V and 7 bases from J, with 16 bases in between. The CDR3 coding sequence is TGTGCCAGCAGCTTGGGACGGAGGGTTGGGAATGAGCAGTTCTTC. Protein: CASSLGRRVGNEQFF.

This clone appeared a few times. V and J are TRBV5-1 and TRBJ1-4; perhaps TRBD1 as D (6 bases). Germline loops: CDR1 SGHRS, CDR2 YFSETQ. With 2 bases removed from V and 8 bases from J, the gap between germline ends came to 10 bases. This CDR3 is built from 13 residues. DNA for the CDR3: TGCGCCAGCAGCTTAGGGGGACAAGAAAAACTGTTTTTT. Its translation: CASSLGGQEKLFF.

The chain carries TRBV19 and TRBJ2-1; maybe TRBD1 (6 bases). The CDR3 is 13 amino acids. Germline loops: CDR1 LNHDA, CDR2 SQIVND (reference sequence). V gave up 5 bases and J gave up 5 bases, with 10 bases separating them. The CDR3 DNA reads TGTGCCAGTAGTTTAGGACAGAACAATGAGCAGTTCTTC. Encoded protein: CASSLGQNNEQFF.

This rearrangement joins TRBV27 to TRBJ2-2; no firm D call. This CDR3 has 13 amino acids. Germline CDR1 is MNHEY and CDR2 is SMNVEV (reference sequence). The V gene lost 1 base and the J gene lost 4 bases, with 4 bases spanning the gap. The DNA of the CDR3 is TGTGCCAGCAGTTTATTCTTCACCGGGGAGCTGTTTTTT. Encoded protein: CASSLFFTGELFF.

The chain recombines TRBV5-1 with TRBJ1-1, with D tentatively TRBD1 (6 bases). Germline CDR1 is SGHRS and CDR2 is YFSETQ. V lost 0 bases, J lost 0 bases, and 12 bases lay in between. There are 16 residues in the CDR3. CDR3 DNA sequence: TGCGCCAGCAGCTTGGTGGCAGGGGAGTTGAACACTGAAGCTTTCTTT. The encoded protein is CASSLVAGELNTEAFF. Full variable domain (remainder filled in from reference TRBV5-1 and TRBJ1-1): KAGVTQTPRYLIKTRGQQVTLSCSPISGHRSVSWYQQTPGQGLQFLFEYFSETQRNKGNFPGRFSGRQFSNSRSEMNVSTLELGDSALYLCASSLVAGELNTEAFFGQGTRLTVV.